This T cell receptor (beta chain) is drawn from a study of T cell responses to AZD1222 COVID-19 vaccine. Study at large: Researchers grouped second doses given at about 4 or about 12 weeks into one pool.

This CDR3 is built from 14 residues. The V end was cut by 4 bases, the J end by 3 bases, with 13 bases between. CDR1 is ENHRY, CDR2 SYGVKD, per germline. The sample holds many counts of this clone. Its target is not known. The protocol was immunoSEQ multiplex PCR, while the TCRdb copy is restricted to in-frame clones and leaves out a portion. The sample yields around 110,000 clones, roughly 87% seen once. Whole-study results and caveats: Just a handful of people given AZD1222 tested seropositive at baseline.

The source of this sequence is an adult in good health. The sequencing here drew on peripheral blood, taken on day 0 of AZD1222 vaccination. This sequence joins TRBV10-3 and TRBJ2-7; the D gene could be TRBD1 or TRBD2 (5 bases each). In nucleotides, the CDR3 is TGTGCCATCAGTGTGGGGACGGAGAACTACGAGCAGTACTTC. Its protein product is CAISVGTENYEQYF.